This paragraph reports one T cell receptor (beta chain). Its antigen is undetermined. The data derive from a study of T cell responses to AZD1222 COVID-19 vaccine. Overall study results and limits: Spike-specific TCR breadth and depth grew following two AZD1222 doses. The CD4 TCRs associated with vaccination extended across spike and predominated at 160-218 and 743-854. No repertoire was sampled before or during the peak T cell response, only after it.

Sequencing was performed with immunoSEQ multiplex PCR; in TCRdb, only in-frame clones are kept and a portion is missing. The sample shows over 45,000 clones, about 89% of them seen only once. Specimen: peripheral blood, collected 28 days after the second AZD1222 dose. The clonotype was recovered from an adult who received the AZD1222 COVID-19 vaccine.

The CDR3 loop is CASSLQGPKNIQYF. The CDR3, as DNA: TGCGCCAGCAGCTTACAGGGGCCCAAAAACATTCAGTACTTC. V gene TRBV5-1 combines with J gene TRBJ2-4; the match to TRBD1 covers 7 bases. Germline V gene sequence: CDR1 SGHRS, CDR2 YFSETQ. CDR3 length equals 14 residues. The V gene end was trimmed by 2 bases and the J gene end by 2 bases; junction bases not matched to a gene: 1. Looking up the rest from reference TRBV5-1 and TRBJ2-4 gives the full variable domain: KAGVTQTPRYLIKTRGQQVTLSCSPISGHRSVSWYQQTPGQGLQFLFEYFSETQRNKGNFPGRFSGRQFSNSRSEMNVSTLELGDSALYLCASSLQGPKNIQYFGAGTRLSVL.